Only a few counts were recorded for the clone carrying this T cell receptor beta chain. The antigen is undetermined. This specimen comes from a study of naive and memory T cell subsets. The V end lost 6 bases, the J end lost 1 base, and 8 bases lay between the germline ends. Germline V gene data show CDR1 as MNHEY and CDR2 as SMNVEV (reference sequence). The CDR3 runs to 13 residues. Findings and caveats of the study: Over 85% of naive TCR sequences appeared only once, unlike memory subsets. Especially in CD8 cells, naive repertoires contained a few larger clonotypes, possibly CD45RA-re-expressing memory cells.

Two oligonucleotides, mixed equimolar, formed the beta constant-region primer covering TRBC1 and TRBC2. Four rounds of PCR amplified the ligated cDNA using nested alpha and beta constant-region primers plus SP2. Each CDR3 protein is one row after TCRdb ran MiXCR on the UMI-ligation and nested PCR reads. The repertoire includes around 160,000 distinct CDR3 sequences, over 20% of them detected once, and around 0.11% sits in the top ten. Sequential positive selection took CD4 T cells first, then CD8 T cells. The clonotype was recovered from a human donor in good health. Sequenced input: naive CD4+ T cells from blood. The V call is TRBV27, the J call TRBJ2-3; D might be TRBD1 (6 bases). CDR3 amino acids: CASRRTGTDTQYF. CDR3 bases: TGTGCCAGCAGACGGACAGGCACAGATACGCAGTATTTT.